This T cell receptor (beta chain) was found in a study of T cell responses to AZD1222 COVID-19 vaccine (dated by TCRdb to about 2021). Regarding the research as a whole: TCR sequencing was performed for 230 to 250 trial participants, of whom 200 to 220 were given two doses of AZD1222 and some 26 were given two doses of MenACWY control vaccine. Trial participants were enrolled by age into subgroups of 18-55, 56-69 and 70-plus years, and around 150, 29 and 61 TCR-sequenced participants, respectively, were included in these subgroups. Results the study describes overall, beyond this receptor: In the small 56-69-year group, the increase in depth fell short of significance, most likely because of low power. Because no day 14 peak-response samples were available, repertoires were characterized only after the peak T cell response. The vaccine-associated CD4 TCRs covered the entire spike protein, and the dominant responses fell in regions 160-218 and 743-854. Participants were mostly white British and included more females than males, and it was suggested by the authors that clonal diversity may have been underestimated. After two AZD1222 doses, spike-specific TCR breadth and depth were significantly higher than at day 0 and than in MenACWY recipients. Reportedly, almost half of the unique spike-specific TCRs recognized epitopes lying outside the regions that are mutated in the B.1.351 and B.1.1.7 variants. Conclusions about previously exposed vaccinees are limited, since just a handful of AZD1222 recipients were seropositive for SARS-CoV-2 at baseline.

The germline V gene specifies SGHAT as CDR1 and FQNNGV as CDR2. V ends up 4 bases short and J 2 bases short, with an unmatched junction base count of 6. Spanning cysteine to phenylalanine, the CDR3 consists of 15 amino acids. The sequence is cut down to CDR3 DNA, 45 bases in frame from base 1. The sample's time point label, decoded: baseline before first vaccination. The intended sense of this specimen's treatment or condition label: meningococcal conjugate vaccine given as trial control. Vaccinee samples were obtained from the UK trials COV001 and COV002, which included a single-blind randomized controlled phase 2/3 trial of AZD1222 (ChAdOx1 nCoV-19) in healthy adults. For TCRbeta chain sequencing, PBMC samples from trial participants were taken at day 0 and at day 28 after the second dose. Regarding this clone: Its antigen is unknown. The record has no base qualities; no much larger clone is one base away.

The CDR3 regions of human TCRbeta chains were analyzed by immunosequencing. Processing in the source paper ran as follows. Repertoire TCRs were checked for matches against a reference library of SARS-CoV-2-specific TCRs that had been generated using the MIRA antigen-specificity platform. Breadth meant the fraction of unique TCRs that were SARS-CoV-2-associated, whereas depth meant the fraction of total T cells that were SARS-CoV-2-associated. Using the MIRA data, each spike-specific TCR was assigned both to the spike region to which the TCR was reactive and to a CD4 or CD8 class. Log10-transformed breadth and depth values were compared by one-way ANOVA with Sidak's multiple comparisons tests. The source is immuneACCESS, and TCRdb retained only in-frame sequences with V and J called. Part of the clones is not carried over; for the studies checked, unresolved V genes explain less than half of this, and the remainder is unexplained. That table gives V, J and clone size, and the DNA gave D and trimming. Within this sample are approximately 100,000 clones, with 89% of them counted one time only. About 2.7% of the sample is held by the ten biggest clonotypes.

Rearrangement joined TRBV11-2 to TRBJ1-2, and 8 junctional nucleotides match TRBD1. This receptor was identified in an adult in good health. The sample here was peripheral blood, taken on day 0 of MenACWY control vaccination. CDR3 sequence: CASSSQGALNYGYTF. The DNA sequence is given as TGTGCCAGCAGCTCCCAGGGGGCTCTAAACTATGGCTACACCTTC.